This is a list of T cell receptor beta chains from one sample in a study of blood T cell repertoires in COVID-19. The repertoire was sequenced with immunoSEQ multiplex PCR; TCRdb's copy has only in-frame clones and lacks some. There are hundreds of thousands of clones in the sample; roughly 86% occur only once, and 8% to 9% lies in the top ten. The sample consisted of PBMCs or T cells enriched from blood (not recorded which). Source of these receptors: a woman between 18 and 30 years old who had recovered from COVID-19. Both conserved end residues are part of each CDR3. A D gene is named only where the DNA matches it firmly. Clone size appears in some rows only: once, few, many, or a class for an expanded clone.

J gene,V gene,clone size,D gene,CDR3 protein,CDR3 DNA
TRBJ1-5,TRBV27,NA,NA,CASSLLGGGNQPQHF,TGTGCCAGCAGTTTATTGGGGGGAGGCAATCAGCCCCAGCATTTT
TRBJ2-2,TRBV24-1,NA,TRBD1,CATSDSRTGKNAGELFF,TGTGCCACCAGTGATTCTCGGACAGGGAAGAACGCCGGGGAGCTGTTTTTT
TRBJ1-1,TRBV29-1,NA,NA,CSVDQEAFF,TGCAGCGTTGACCAGGAAGCTTTCTTT
TRBJ1-4,TRBV4-2,NA,TRBD1,CASSQRTGPNEKLFF,TGTGCCAGCAGCCAAAGGACAGGCCCTAATGAAAAACTGTTTTTT
TRBJ1-1,TRBV29-1,once,NA,CSVERGVNTEAFF,TGCAGCGTTGAACGGGGAGTGAACACTGAAGCTTTCTTT
TRBJ1-5,TRBV5-8,NA,NA,CASSLGVGMGRDNQPQHF,TGTGCCAGCAGCTTGGGCGTGGGAATGGGGCGGGACAATCAGCCCCAGCATTTT
TRBJ2-1,TRBV5-5,NA,TRBD1,CASSLAGTGEYNEQFF,TGTGCCAGCAGCTTGGCCGGGACAGGAGAATACAATGAGCAGTTCTTC
TRBJ1-1,TRBV5-4,NA,TRBD1,CASSLATGGNTEAFF,TGTGCCAGCAGCCTCGCGACAGGGGGAAACACTGAAGCTTTCTTT
TRBJ1-2,TRBV7-9,NA,TRBD1,CASSPPTGTGIRRYTF,TGTGCCAGCAGCCCCCCGACCGGGACAGGGATTAGGCGCTACACCTTC
TRBJ1-1,TRBV27,NA,NA,CASSLSDSAEAFF,TGTGCCAGCAGTTTATCGGACTCAGCTGAAGCTTTCTTT
TRBJ1-2,TRBV11-2,NA,NA,CASSARQGSDYGYTF,TGTGCCAGCAGCGCCCGCCAGGGTTCGGACTATGGCTACACCTTC
TRBJ1-2,TRBV4-2,NA,NA,CASSQDKGTLVGYTF,TGTGCCAGCAGCCAAGATAAGGGGACACTCGTAGGCTACACCTTC
TRBJ2-7,TRBV20-1,NA,TRBD1,CSASIPGQRLDEQYF,TGCAGTGCTAGTATACCGGGACAGAGGCTGGACGAGCAGTACTTC
TRBJ1-2,TRBV28,NA,NA,CASSLGGYYGYTF,TGTGCCAGCAGTTTAGGGGGCTACTATGGCTACACCTTC
TRBJ2-1,TRBV4-3,NA,TRBD1,CASSQIAGGTYNEQFF,TGCGCCAGCAGCCAGATAGCAGGGGGCACCTACAATGAGCAGTTCTTC
TRBJ1-1,TRBV6-2/TRBV6-3,NA,NA,CASSPIYSTHEAFF,TGTGCCAGCAGCCCGATTTACAGTACACATGAAGCTTTCTTT
TRBJ1-1,TRBV19,NA,NA,CASSPQGNTEAFF,TGTGCCAGTAGCCCACAGGGGAACACTGAAGCTTTCTTT
TRBJ2-1,TRBV19,few,TRBD2,CASSISGLADNEQFF,TGTGCCAGTAGCATCTCGGGACTAGCAGACAATGAGCAGTTCTTC
TRBJ2-7,TRBV5-1,NA,NA,CASTERGYEQYF,TGCGCCAGCACCGAAAGAGGCTACGAGCAGTACTTC
TRBJ1-4,TRBV10-3,NA,NA,CAISESGDTYEKLFF,TGTGCCATCAGTGAGTCGGGGGACACCTATGAAAAACTGTTTTTT
TRBJ1-2,TRBV12-3/TRBV12-4,NA,TRBD1,CASSVNRGLGYTF,TGTGCCAGCAGTGTCAACAGGGGTTTGGGCTACACCTTC
TRBJ1-4,TRBV4-3,NA,TRBD1,CASSNSGQAARTNEKLFF,TGCGCCAGCAGTAATTCGGGACAGGCCGCAAGGACTAATGAAAAACTGTTTTTT
TRBJ2-7,TRBV9,NA,NA,CASSPPGSGYYEQYF,TGTGCCAGCAGCCCCCCTGGGTCAGGGTACTACGAGCAGTACTTC
TRBJ1-1,TRBV9,NA,NA,CASSVGPGQNTEAFF,TGTGCCAGCAGCGTAGGGCCGGGACAGAACACTGAAGCTTTCTTT
TRBJ1-6,TRBV18,NA,TRBD1,CASSTGQGFAHF,TGTGCCAGCTCAACTGGACAGGGGTTCGCCCACTTT
TRBJ1-4,TRBV27,NA,NA,CASSAPPPGEKLFF,TGTGCCAGCAGTGCCCCCCCTCCGGGAGAAAAACTGTTTTTT
TRBJ2-7,TRBV15,NA,TRBD2,CATSRDWGLATEQYF,TGTGCCACCAGCAGAGATTGGGGACTAGCGACCGAGCAGTACTTC
TRBJ2-5,TRBV24-1,NA,NA,CATGGGETQYF,TGTGCCACCGGAGGAGGAGAGACCCAGTACTTC
TRBJ2-3,TRBV7-8,NA,NA,CASGRGGPSTDTQYF,TGTGCCTCAGGACGTGGGGGCCCGAGCACAGATACGCAGTATTTT
TRBJ2-1,TRBV11-2,few,NA,CASSLVMSYNEQFF,TGTGCCAGCAGCTTAGTTATGTCCTACAATGAGCAGTTCTTC
TRBJ2-3,TRBV3-1/TRBV3-2,NA,TRBD2,CASSPLSGRGPDTQYF,TGTGCCAGCAGCCCTCTTAGCGGGAGGGGACCAGATACGCAGTATTTT
TRBJ1-1,TRBV28,few,NA,CASSLAGGEAFF,TGTGCCAGCAGTCTGGCTGGCGGTGAAGCTTTCTTT
TRBJ1-2,TRBV2,few,NA,CASSPGDYGYTF,TGTGCCAGCAGTCCAGGGGACTATGGCTACACCTTC
TRBJ2-2,TRBV7-2,NA,NA,CASSSGLNTGELFF,TGTGCCAGCAGTTCAGGGCTGAACACCGGGGAGCTGTTTTTT
TRBJ1-2,TRBV15,once,TRBD1,CATSKGQGAQYTF,TGTGCCACCAGCAAGGGACAGGGGGCCCAATACACCTTC
TRBJ1-1,TRBV11-2,NA,NA,CASSLDGGNTEAFF,TGTGCCAGCAGCTTAGACGGGGGGAACACTGAAGCTTTCTTT
TRBJ1-5,TRBV28,few,NA,CASNLQGLNNQPQHF,TGTGCCAGCAATCTACAGGGTTTAAACAATCAGCCCCAGCATTTT
TRBJ1-1,TRBV24-1,NA,NA,CATVRGTEAFF,TGTGCCACCGTCAGGGGAACTGAAGCTTTCTTT
TRBJ1-3,TRBV18,NA,NA,CASSPERDIGNTIYF,TGTGCCAGCTCACCGGAAAGGGACATCGGAAACACCATATATTTT
TRBJ1-1,TRBV6-5,NA,NA,CASWFGTSATEAFF,TGTGCCAGCTGGTTCGGGACATCAGCCACTGAAGCTTTCTTT
TRBJ1-1,TRBV28,once,TRBD1,CASSHRQGTYSNTEAFF,TGTGCCAGCAGTCACCGACAGGGGACTTACTCGAACACTGAAGCTTTCTTT
TRBJ1-1,TRBV19,NA,NA,CASSLQGIGNTEAFF,TGTGCCAGTAGCCTCCAGGGGATCGGGAACACTGAAGCTTTCTTT
TRBJ2-1,TRBV7-3,NA,TRBD2,CASSLGLAGVNEQFF,TGTGCCAGCAGCTTGGGACTAGCGGGAGTCAATGAGCAGTTCTTC
TRBJ2-1,TRBV5-6,NA,NA,CASSPGVNYLNEQFF,TGTGCCAGCAGCCCGGGGGTGAACTACCTCAATGAGCAGTTCTTC